One sample yielded the 20 T cell receptor beta chains listed below, sequenced in a study of a mutant IDH1 vaccine in newly diagnosed glioma. Indicated time point: baseline, week 1 (first vaccination visit). Treatment given: pre-vaccination baseline after standard-of-care therapy. Assay used: immunoSEQ multiplex PCR; TCRdb lists only in-frame clones, some missing. This table holds about 16,000 clones, just under 97% found once. Source: peripheral blood mononuclear cells (PBMCs), taken from a glioma patient treated with radiotherapy, temozolomide or both. These receptors were obtained from a woman younger than 35 with glioma. Some clones in this sample may be carry-over from other donors' samples.

The chain couples TRBV4-1 to TRBJ1-2; the D is unclear. Germline values: CDR1 MGHRA, CDR2 YSYEKL. The CDR3 is 13 residues long. The V end lost 0 bases, the J end lost 2 bases, and 4 bases lay between the germline ends. The CDR3 bases are TGCGCCAGCAGCCAAGACACCAACTATGGCTACACCTTC. This encodes CASSQDTNYGYTF.

The rearrangement links TRBV4-3 to TRBJ2-2, with D hard to call. The germline CDR1 and CDR2 sequences are LGHNA and YSLEER. Between the trimmed V and J ends, which lost 1 base and 2 bases, there was a span of 8 bases. CDR3 length equals 15 residues. The CDR3 DNA is TGCGCCAGCAGCCAAGGGGGTCTTAACACCGGGGAGCTGTTTTTT. It translates to CASSQGGLNTGELFF.

The chain employs TRBV28 and TRBJ1-1; D is perhaps TRBD1 (5 bases). V was clipped by 6 bases and J by 3 bases, with 14 bases between them. Germline V lookup: CDR1 MDHEN, CDR2 SYDVKM. The CDR3 extends over 14 amino acids. CDR3 amino acids: CASSLPGGYTEAFF. The CDR3 DNA reads as TGTGCCAGCAGCCTCCCCGGGGGGTACACTGAAGCTTTCTTT.

The chain joins TRBV7-2 to TRBJ1-4; D is uncertain. Germline V CDR1 and CDR2: SGHTA, FQGNSA. CDR3 length equals 15 residues. Trimming removed 0 bases at V and 5 bases at J, with 10 bases between. The CDR3 loop reads CASSLAQYRNEKLFF. Here the CDR3 DNA reads TGTGCCAGCAGCTTAGCTCAATACCGAAATGAAAAACTGTTTTTT.

This rearrangement joins TRBV5-4 to TRBJ2-6; D is unresolved. This CDR3 has 15 residues. Trimming took off 4 bases at V and 4 bases at J, with 12 bases between the two ends. CDR1 is SGHNT and CDR2 is YYREEE in the germline V gene (reference sequence). The CDR3 region is CASSLGLSGANVLTF. The CDR3 DNA is TGTGCCAGCAGCCTAGGGCTTTCAGGGGCCAACGTCCTGACTTTC.

The chain couples TRBV19 to TRBJ2-1; 10 bases align to TRBD2. The CDR3 extends over 14 amino acids. The V gene end was trimmed by 2 bases and the J gene end by 6 bases; junction bases not matched to a gene: 1. Germline-derived CDR1 and CDR2 are LNHDA and SQIVND (reference sequence). Here the CDR3 reads CASSISGRGNEQFF. CDR3 DNA: TGTGCCAGTAGTATAAGCGGGAGGGGCAATGAGCAGTTCTTC.

The rearrangement uses TRBV6-5 and TRBJ1-1; D may be TRBD1 (5 bases). Trimming removed 3 bases at V and 5 bases at J, with 13 bases between. The CDR3 has 14 amino acids. Germline V gene data show CDR1 as MNHEY and CDR2 as SVGAGI. CDR3 residues: CASSYEGSLTEAFF. CDR3 sequence (DNA): TGTGCCAGCAGTTATGAGGGGAGTTTGACTGAAGCTTTCTTT.

The rearrangement uses TRBV2 and TRBJ2-1; D gene uncertain. Trimming removed 2 bases from V and 2 bases from J, with 10 bases in between. The germline V gene has CDR1 SNHLY and CDR2 FYNNEI. The length of the CDR3 is 15 residues. The CDR3 reads CASSENGNPYNEQFF. DNA for the CDR3: TGTGCCAGCAGTGAAAACGGAAACCCCTACAATGAGCAGTTCTTC.

The chain combines TRBV27 with TRBJ2-1, with TRBD2 matching 11 bases. V shed 5 bases and J 5 bases; nucleotides not matched to a gene: 8. The CDR3 loop spans 16 amino acids. Germline V gene sequence: CDR1 MNHEY, CDR2 SMNVEV (reference sequence). CDR3 nucleotide sequence: TGTGCCAGCAGTATGACTAGCGGGAACCTACACAATGAGCAGTTCTTC. Translation: CASSMTSGNLHNEQFF.

The V call is TRBV18, the J call TRBJ2-1, with 12 bases identical to TRBD2. The CDR3 has 18 residues. Per the germline V gene, CDR1 is KGHSH and CDR2 is LQKENI. The V gene end was trimmed by 2 bases and the J gene end by 8 bases; junction bases not matched to a gene: 13. The CDR3 DNA is TGTGCCAGCTCACCAGGTATTAGGAGACTAGCGGGAGTCGATGAGCAGTTCTTC. Protein product: CASSPGIRRLAGVDEQFF.

In this sample, this clone turned up once. This CDR3 is CASSMGPDRATEAFF. The CDR3 DNA reads as TGTGCCAGTAGTATGGGCCCTGACAGGGCTACTGAAGCTTTCTTT. V and J are TRBV19 and TRBJ1-1; 7 bases agree with TRBD1. This CDR3 is 15 amino acids long. Trimming at V came to 3 bases and at J to 5 bases, leaving 9 bases not matched to a gene. CDR1 is LNHDA, CDR2 SQIVND, per germline (reference sequence).

The rearrangement joins TRBV25-1 to TRBJ2-3; 10 nucleotides line up with TRBD1. Germline CDR1 reads MGHDK; CDR2 reads SYGVNS. This CDR3 region has 14 residues. Trimming cost V 4 bases and J 6 bases; bases outside gene matches: 4. The CDR3 DNA is TGTGCCAGCAGTGGTTGGGACAGGGGCGATACGCAGTATTTT. It specifies CASSGWDRGDTQYF.

This chain links TRBV11-2 with TRBJ2-3; no definite D call. Germline V CDR1 and CDR2: SGHAT, FQNNGV. This CDR3 region has 12 residues. V gave up 1 base and J gave up 5 bases, with 4 bases separating them. The CDR3 here is CASSLAGDTQYF. Here the CDR3 DNA reads TGTGCCAGCAGCTTAGCAGGAGATACGCAGTATTTT.

This clone appeared a single time. J is TRBJ2-3 and V is TRBV7-2; D is perhaps TRBD2 (7 bases). This CDR3 is built from 16 residues. Germline V gene lookup returns CDR1 SGHTA and CDR2 FQGNSA. V was cut by 3 bases and J by 2 bases, with 15 bases left in between. CDR3 residues: CASSFSGGGPTDTQYF. The CDR3 region has the DNA TGTGCCAGCAGCTTCAGTGGGGGGGGGCCCACAGATACGCAGTATTTT.

CDR3 region: CASSAQNLAKNIQYF. Written as DNA, the CDR3 is TGTGCCAGCAGTGCCCAAAATCTAGCCAAAAACATTCAGTACTTC. The chain couples TRBV25-1 to TRBJ2-4; D is undetermined. Per germline, CDR1 MGHDK and CDR2 SYGVNS. Trimming cost V 4 bases and J 0 bases, with 10 bases left between them. The CDR3 is 15 residues long.

This chain connects TRBV4-3 to TRBJ2-3, with 9 bases aligning to TRBD2. CDR3 length: 16 amino acids. J was trimmed by 5 bases and V by 1 base; bases with no gene match: 7. CDR1 and CDR2 from the germline V gene are LGHNA and YSLEER. The DNA of the CDR3 is TGCGCCAGCAGCCAAGGGTTATTAGCGGGAGAAGATACGCAGTATTTT. Its protein product is CASSQGLLAGEDTQYF.

In this sample, this clone turned up once. The genes are TRBV6-5 and TRBJ1-5; 8 bases map to TRBD1. The CDR3 consists of 15 residues. V shed 6 bases and J 3 bases; nucleotides not matched to a gene: 7. The V gene's germline CDR1 is MNHEY and CDR2 SVGAGI. CDR3 sequence: CASRMTGADNQPQHF. The CDR3 region has the DNA TGTGCCAGCAGAATGACAGGGGCCGACAATCAGCCCCAGCATTTT.

In DNA, the CDR3 is TGTGCCAGCAGCTTGGGACAGGTTAATGAAAAACTGTTTTTT. This gives the protein CASSLGQVNEKLFF. The V and J genes are TRBV7-6 and TRBJ1-4, with 8 bases matching TRBD1. CDR1 is SGHVS and CDR2 is FNYEAQ in the germline V gene. The CDR3 runs 14 residues. After removal of 3 bases from V and 4 bases from J, the junction contained 1 base not matched to a gene.

This chain uses TRBV6-5 with TRBJ1-3, with D maybe TRBD1 (5 bases). V dropped 4 bases and J dropped 0 bases, with 10 bases sitting between them. Looked up from germline, CDR1 is MNHEY and CDR2 is SVGAGI. This CDR3 is 15 amino acids long. The CDR3 is CASSSREYSGNTIYF. The CDR3 DNA reads as TGTGCCAGCAGTTCCAGGGAATACTCTGGAAACACCATATATTTT.

The V call is TRBV7-2, the J call TRBJ1-2; possibly TRBD1 for D (5 bases). The germline CDR1 and CDR2 sequences are SGHTA and FQGNSA. V was pared by 2 bases and J by 4 bases, with 17 bases between. The CDR3 has 16 amino acids. The chain's CDR3 is CASSLKEGVTVYGYTF. CDR3 DNA: TGTGCCAGCAGCTTAAAGGAGGGCGTGACAGTCTATGGCTACACCTTC.